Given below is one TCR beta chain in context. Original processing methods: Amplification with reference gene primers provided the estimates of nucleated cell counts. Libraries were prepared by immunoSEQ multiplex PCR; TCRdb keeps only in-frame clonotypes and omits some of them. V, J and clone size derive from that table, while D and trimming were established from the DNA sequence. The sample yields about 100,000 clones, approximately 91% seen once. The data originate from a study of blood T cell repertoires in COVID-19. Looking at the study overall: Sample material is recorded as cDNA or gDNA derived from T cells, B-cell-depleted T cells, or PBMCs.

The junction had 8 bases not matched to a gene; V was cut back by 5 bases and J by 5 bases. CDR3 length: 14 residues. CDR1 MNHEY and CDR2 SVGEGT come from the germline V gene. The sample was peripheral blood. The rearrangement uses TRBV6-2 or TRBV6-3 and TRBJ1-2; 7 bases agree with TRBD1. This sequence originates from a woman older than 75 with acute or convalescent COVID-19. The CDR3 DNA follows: TGTGCCAGCAGTAAGCTGACAGGGAGGTATGGCTACACCTTC. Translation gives CASSKLTGRYGYTF.